This T cell receptor beta chain was sequenced for a study of OX40 agonist ivuxolimab in advanced cancers. Study information: Intravenous ivuxolimab was administered to patients every 2 weeks at 0.01 to 10 mg/kg.

Germline-derived CDR1 and CDR2 are SGHAT and FQNNGV. The CDR3 has 16 residues. V was pared by 5 bases and J by 4 bases, with 19 bases between. The data were produced by immunoSEQ multiplex PCR, yet TCRdb's version contains in-frame clones alone and is incomplete. The table includes about 40,000 clones, about nine tenths detected once. The TCR originated in an adult with an advanced solid tumor such as melanoma, head and neck, liver or kidney cancer. The chain uses TRBV11-2 and TRBJ2-3; D is perhaps TRBD2 (6 bases). The specimen was CD4+ or CD8+ T cells sorted from blood, collected in a trial of the OX40 agonist ivuxolimab. For the CDR3, the DNA is TGTGCCAGCAGCCCACGCTCGGGGACTTTCGCAGATACGCAGTATTTT. Amino acids: CASSPRSGTFADTQYF.